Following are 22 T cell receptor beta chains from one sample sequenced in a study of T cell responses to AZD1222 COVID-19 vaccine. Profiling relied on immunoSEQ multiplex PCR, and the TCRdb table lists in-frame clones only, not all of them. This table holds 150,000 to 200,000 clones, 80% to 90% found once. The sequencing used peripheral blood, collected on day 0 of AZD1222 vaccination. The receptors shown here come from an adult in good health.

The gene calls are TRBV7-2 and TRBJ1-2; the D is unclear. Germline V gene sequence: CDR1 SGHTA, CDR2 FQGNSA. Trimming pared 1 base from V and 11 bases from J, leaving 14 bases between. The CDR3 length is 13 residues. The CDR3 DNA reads TGTGCCAGCAGCTTAGGCCGAACAAGTGAATACACCTTC. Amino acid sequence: CASSLGRTSEYTF.

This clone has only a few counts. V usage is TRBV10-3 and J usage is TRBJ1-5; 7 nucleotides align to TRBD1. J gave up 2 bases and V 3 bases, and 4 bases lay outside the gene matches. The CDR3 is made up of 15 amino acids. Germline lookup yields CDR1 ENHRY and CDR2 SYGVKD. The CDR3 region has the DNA TGTGCCATCAGTGATTCAGGGGGAGGCAATCAGCCCCAGCATTTT. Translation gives CAISDSGGGNQPQHF.

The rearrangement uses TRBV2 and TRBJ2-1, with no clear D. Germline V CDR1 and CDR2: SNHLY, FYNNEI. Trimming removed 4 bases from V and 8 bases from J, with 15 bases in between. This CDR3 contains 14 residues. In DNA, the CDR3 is TGTGCCAGCAGTGCTCAAACCGGCCCGGATGAGCAGTTCTTC. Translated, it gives CASSAQTGPDEQFF.

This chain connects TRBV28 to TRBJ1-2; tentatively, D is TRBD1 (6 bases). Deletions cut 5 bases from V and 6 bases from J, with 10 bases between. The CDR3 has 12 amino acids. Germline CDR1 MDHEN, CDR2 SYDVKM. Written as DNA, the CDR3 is TGTGCCAGCAGTACGTGGACAGATGGCTACACCTTC. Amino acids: CASSTWTDGYTF.

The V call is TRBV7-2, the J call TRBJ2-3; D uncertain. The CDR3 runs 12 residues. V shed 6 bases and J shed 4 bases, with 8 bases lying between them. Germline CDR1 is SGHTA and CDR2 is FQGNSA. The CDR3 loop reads CASRDRADTQYF. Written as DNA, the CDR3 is TGTGCCAGCAGGGACCGGGCAGATACGCAGTATTTT.

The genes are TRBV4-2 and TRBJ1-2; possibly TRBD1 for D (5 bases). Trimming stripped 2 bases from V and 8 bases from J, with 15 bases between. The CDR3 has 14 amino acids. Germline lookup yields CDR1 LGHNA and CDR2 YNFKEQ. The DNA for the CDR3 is TGTGCCAGCAGCCAATCAGGGAGGTTAAGAGGCTACACCTTC. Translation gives CASSQSGRLRGYTF.

CDR3 sequence: CASSQDGGRRSEQYF. CDR3 nucleotide sequence: TGTGCCAGCAGCCAAGATGGAGGACGAAGAAGCGAGCAGTACTTC. The rearrangement links TRBV3-1 (or the pseudogene TRBV3-2) to TRBJ2-7; D possibly corresponds to TRBD2 (5 bases). The germline V gene encodes CDR1 LGHDT and CDR2 YNNKEL (reference sequence). The CDR3 has 15 amino acids. V dropped 0 bases and J dropped 6 bases, with 15 bases sitting between them.

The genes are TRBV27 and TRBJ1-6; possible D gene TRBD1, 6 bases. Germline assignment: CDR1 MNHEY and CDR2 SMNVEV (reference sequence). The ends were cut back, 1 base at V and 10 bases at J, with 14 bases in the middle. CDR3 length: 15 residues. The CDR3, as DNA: TGTGCCAGCAGTTTATTGGCAGGGGTTAAGTCACCCCTCCACTTT. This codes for CASSLLAGVKSPLHF.

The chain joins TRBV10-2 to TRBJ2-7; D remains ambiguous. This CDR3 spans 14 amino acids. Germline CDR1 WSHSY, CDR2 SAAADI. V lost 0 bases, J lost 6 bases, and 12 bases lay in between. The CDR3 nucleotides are TGCGCCAGCAGTGAGTCGATAGGGATGAGCGAGCAGTACTTC. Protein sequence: CASSESIGMSEQYF.

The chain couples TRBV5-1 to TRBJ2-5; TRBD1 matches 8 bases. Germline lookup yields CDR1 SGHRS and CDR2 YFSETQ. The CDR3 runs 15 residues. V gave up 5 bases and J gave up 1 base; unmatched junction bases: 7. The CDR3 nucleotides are TGCGCCAGCAGTTCGGGGACAGGCTTCCAAGAGACCCAGTACTTC. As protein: CASSSGTGFQETQYF.

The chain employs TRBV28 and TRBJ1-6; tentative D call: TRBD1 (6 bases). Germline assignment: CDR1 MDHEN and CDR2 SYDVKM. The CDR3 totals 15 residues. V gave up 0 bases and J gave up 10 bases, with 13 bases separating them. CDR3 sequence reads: CASSLWNRGLSPLHF. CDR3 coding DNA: TGTGCCAGCAGTTTATGGAACCGGGGGCTCTCACCCCTCCACTTT.

CDR3: CASSDRPQRTDTQYF. CDR3 coding DNA: TGTGCCAGCAGTGACAGGCCTCAACGAACAGATACGCAGTATTTT. The gene calls are TRBV6-4 and TRBJ2-3; D is unclear. Germline V gene lookup returns CDR1 MRHNA and CDR2 SNTAGT. The V and J ends lost 2 bases and 3 bases respectively, with 12 bases between them. CDR3 length: 15 residues.

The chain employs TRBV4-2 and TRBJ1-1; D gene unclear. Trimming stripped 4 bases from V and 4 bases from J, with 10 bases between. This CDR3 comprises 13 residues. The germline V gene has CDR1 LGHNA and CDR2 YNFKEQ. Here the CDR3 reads CASSLDKGTEAFF. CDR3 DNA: TGTGCCAGCAGCCTCGACAAAGGCACTGAAGCTTTCTTT.

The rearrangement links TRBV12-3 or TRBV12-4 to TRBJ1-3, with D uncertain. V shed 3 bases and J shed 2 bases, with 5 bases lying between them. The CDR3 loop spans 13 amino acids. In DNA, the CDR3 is TGTGCCAGCAGTTTTGACACTGGAAACACCATATATTTT. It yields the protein CASSFDTGNTIYF.

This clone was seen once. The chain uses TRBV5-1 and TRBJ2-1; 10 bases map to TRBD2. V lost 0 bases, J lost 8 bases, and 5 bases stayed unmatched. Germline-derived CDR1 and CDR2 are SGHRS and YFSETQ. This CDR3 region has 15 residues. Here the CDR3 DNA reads TGCGCCAGCAGCTTGGGGCTAGCGGGGGTCGATGAGCAGTTCTTC. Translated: CASSLGLAGVDEQFF.

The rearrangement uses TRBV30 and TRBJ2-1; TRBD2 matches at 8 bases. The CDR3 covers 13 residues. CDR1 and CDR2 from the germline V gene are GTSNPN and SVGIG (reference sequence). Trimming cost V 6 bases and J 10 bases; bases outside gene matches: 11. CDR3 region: CACQPFIAGEQFF. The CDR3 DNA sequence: TGTGCCTGTCAACCTTTCATAGCGGGGGAGCAGTTCTTC.

The CDR3 region has the DNA TGCGCCAGCAGCCCGACAGGGAATTCACCCCTCCACTTT. Translated, it gives CASSPTGNSPLHF. This chain uses TRBV5-1 with TRBJ1-6; 7 bases fit TRBD1. V shed 4 bases and J 7 bases; nucleotides not matched to a gene: 2. CDR1 is SGHRS and CDR2 is YFSETQ in the germline V gene. The CDR3 has 13 residues.

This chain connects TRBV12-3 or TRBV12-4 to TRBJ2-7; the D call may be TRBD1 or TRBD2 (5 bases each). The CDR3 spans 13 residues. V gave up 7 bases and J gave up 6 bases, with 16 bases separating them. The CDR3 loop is CASTYSGATEQYF. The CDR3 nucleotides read TGTGCCAGCACATACTCCGGGGCCACCGAGCAGTACTTC.

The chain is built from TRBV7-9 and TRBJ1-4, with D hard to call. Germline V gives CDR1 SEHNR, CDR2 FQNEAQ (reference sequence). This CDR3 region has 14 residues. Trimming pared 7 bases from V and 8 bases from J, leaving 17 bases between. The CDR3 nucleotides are TGTGCCAGCACGAGAGCGCCTCGAAGCGAAAAACTGTTTTTT. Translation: CASTRAPRSEKLFF.

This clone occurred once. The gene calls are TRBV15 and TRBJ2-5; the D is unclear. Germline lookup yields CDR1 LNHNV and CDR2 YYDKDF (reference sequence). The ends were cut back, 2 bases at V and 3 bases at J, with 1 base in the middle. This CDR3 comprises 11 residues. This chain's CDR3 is CATSRKETQYF. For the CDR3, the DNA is TGTGCCACCAGCAGAAAAGAGACCCAGTACTTC.

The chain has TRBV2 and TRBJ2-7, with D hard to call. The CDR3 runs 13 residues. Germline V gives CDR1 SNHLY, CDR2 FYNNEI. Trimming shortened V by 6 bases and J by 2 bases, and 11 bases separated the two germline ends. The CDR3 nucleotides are TGTGCCAGCAGATTAGGACCGGCCTACGAGCAGTACTTC. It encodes CASRLGPAYEQYF.

The CDR3 loop is CASSYSGTGDNEQYF. In nucleotides, the CDR3 is TGTGCCAGCAGTTACTCCGGGACAGGGGACAACGAGCAGTACTTC. The chain carries TRBV6-2 or TRBV6-3 and TRBJ2-7; TRBD1 aligns across 10 bases. Per the germline V gene, CDR1 is MNHEY and CDR2 is SVGEGT. The J segment lost 5 bases and the V segment lost 0 bases, leaving 4 bases of the junction unmatched. The CDR3 length is 15 residues.